The entry below describes one TCR beta chain. The data originate from a study of blood T cell repertoires in COVID-19. Study information: Acute and convalescent COVID-19 specimens originated in the United States, Italy and Spain.

In germline, CDR1 is MNHEY, CDR2 SMNVEV (reference sequence). The CDR3 spans 13 residues. V lost 8 bases and J lost 1, with 11 bases in between. Profiling relied on immunoSEQ multiplex PCR, and the TCRdb table lists in-frame clones only, not all of them. The data contain 140,000 or so clones, around 86% of them singletons. This receptor was obtained from a human donor in a cohort sampled during active COVID-19. This chain links TRBV27 with TRBJ2-5; perhaps TRBD2 as D (6 bases). Sequencing was carried out using peripheral blood. CDR3 bases: TGTGCCAGCTGGGGACTGACCCAAGAGACCCAGTACTTC. Amino acid sequence: CASWGLTQETQYF.